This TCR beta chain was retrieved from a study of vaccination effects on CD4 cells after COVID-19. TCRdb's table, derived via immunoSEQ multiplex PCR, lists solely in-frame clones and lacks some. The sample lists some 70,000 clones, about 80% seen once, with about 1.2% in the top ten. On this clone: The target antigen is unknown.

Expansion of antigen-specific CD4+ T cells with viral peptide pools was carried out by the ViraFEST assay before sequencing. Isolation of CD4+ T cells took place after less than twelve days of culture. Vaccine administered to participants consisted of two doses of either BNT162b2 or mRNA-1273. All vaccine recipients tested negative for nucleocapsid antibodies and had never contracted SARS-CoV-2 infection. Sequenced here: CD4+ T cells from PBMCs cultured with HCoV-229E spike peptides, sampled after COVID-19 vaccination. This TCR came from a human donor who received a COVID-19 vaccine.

The CDR3, as DNA: TGTGCCATCAGTGAGCCCGGACAGGGTTCTCTACATGAGCAGTTCTTC. Translating it yields CAISEPGQGSLHEQFF. The gene calls are TRBV10-3 and TRBJ2-1, with TRBD1 matching over 8 bases. With 2 bases clipped from V and 8 bases from J, the junction kept 11 bases outside the gene matches. The germline CDR1 and CDR2 sequences are ENHRY and SYGVKD. CDR3 length: 16 amino acids.